This T cell receptor (beta chain) was obtained from a study of control samples from healthy donors and cancer patients (TCRdb year 2020). This clone was seen only a few times. It lacks a known antigen. No much larger clone is present one base from it, and per-base qualities are unavailable. Library creation used the immunoSEQ multiplex PCR assay. In its TCRdb copy, this immuneACCESS table keeps in-frame sequences only and misses some clones. Where compared with another copy, unresolved V genes explain less than half of these, and the others have no known cause. This sample has under 140,000 clones in its table, and more than 75% of those were observed once. Of the sample, less than 4% falls within the top ten clones. The CDR3 contains 13 residues, cysteine and phenylalanine counted. Just CDR3 DNA is preserved here, 39 bases in frame from base 1. Sequences LNHDA (CDR1) and SQIVND (CDR2) are obtained from the germline V gene (reference sequence). A distance of 7 bases separates the germline ends of V and J, which lose 0 bases and 4 bases respectively.

This TCR was sampled from a woman aged 60 to 75 with lung cancer. Sequenced material: PBMCs. The chain joins TRBV19 to TRBJ2-7; no D gene is confidently identified. The CDR3 corresponds to CASSIDLGYEQYF. The nucleotide sequence is TGTGCCAGTAGTATAGACCTCGGTTACGAGCAGTACTTC.